The next 25 T cell receptor beta chains were all read from a single sample in a study of cytomegalovirus exposure and HLA in healthy donors. This table comes from immunoSEQ multiplex PCR, and its TCRdb copy is limited to in-frame clones, with some not included. The repertoire includes about 180,000 clones, approximately 87% of them detected once, and roughly 1.5% sits in the top ten. Sequenced sample: PBMCs. The source is a woman in her twenties or thirties in good health and CMV-seronegative.

V and J are TRBV7-9 and TRBJ1-6, with TRBD1 identical over 8 bases. From germline, CDR1 is SEHNR and CDR2 FQNEAQ (reference sequence). This CDR3 contains 15 residues. The V gene end was trimmed by 5 bases and the J gene end by 7 bases; junction bases not matched to a gene: 7. This CDR3 reads CASSLIGQGNSPLHF. The CDR3 coding sequence is TGTGCCAGCAGCCTAATTGGACAGGGAAATTCACCCCTCCACTTT.

This chain joins TRBV11-1 and TRBJ2-7, with D maybe TRBD1 (6 bases). The V gene's germline CDR1 is SGHAT and CDR2 FQDESV (reference sequence). There are 17 residues in the CDR3. With 5 bases removed from V and 3 bases from J, the gap between germline ends came to 23 bases. CDR3 loop: CASSPYVPQGSGYEQYF. For the CDR3, the DNA is TGTGCCAGCAGCCCATACGTTCCACAGGGCTCCGGCTACGAGCAGTACTTC.

The chain is built from TRBV30 and TRBJ1-2, with a weak D call TRBD1 (5 bases). Germline V gene sequence: CDR1 GTSNPN, CDR2 SVGIG (reference sequence). The V end was cut by 2 bases, the J end by 2 bases, with 9 bases between. The CDR3 spans 13 residues. The CDR3 DNA follows: TGTGCCTGGAGTCCTACAGGAAACTATGGCTACACCTTC. Translation: CAWSPTGNYGYTF.

The rearrangement links TRBV4-3 to TRBJ1-4; a possible D gene is TRBD1 (5 bases). The CDR3 totals 15 residues. Per the germline V gene, CDR1 is LGHNA and CDR2 is YSLEER. V was trimmed by 3 bases and J by 7 bases, leaving 15 bases between them. The CDR3: CASSQVGSGGEKLFF. The CDR3, as DNA: TGCGCCAGCAGCCAGGTTGGATCCGGGGGTGAAAAACTGTTTTTT.

The V gene is TRBV28, the J gene TRBJ2-5; the match to TRBD1 covers 7 bases. Germline lookup yields CDR1 MDHEN and CDR2 SYDVKM. The CDR3 consists of 15 residues. J gave up 0 bases and V 6 bases, and 7 bases lay outside the gene matches. The CDR3 DNA is TGTGCCAGCAGCTTTGGGGGACAGTACCAAGAGACCCAGTACTTC. It encodes CASSFGGQYQETQYF.

The chain's CDR3 is CATSRDSRDREYEQYF. CDR3 DNA sequence: TGTGCCACCAGCAGAGATAGCCGGGACAGGGAGTACGAGCAGTACTTC. The chain is built from TRBV15 and TRBJ2-7; TRBD1 matches at 9 bases. Losses at the gene ends were 0 bases for V and 4 bases for J; bases not matched to a gene: 7. The CDR3 runs 16 residues. Germline V lookup: CDR1 LNHNV, CDR2 YYDKDF (reference sequence).

The chain links TRBV5-1 to TRBJ2-2; D is unresolved. V was trimmed by 0 bases and J by 2 bases, leaving 5 bases between them. This CDR3 is built from 14 residues. Germline CDR1 reads SGHRS; CDR2 reads YFSETQ. The DNA for the CDR3 is TGCGCCAGCAGCTTGGTCTTTAACACCGGGGAGCTGTTTTTT. It codes for CASSLVFNTGELFF.

V gene TRBV7-9 combines with J gene TRBJ1-2; no clear D gene. Germline V gene data show CDR1 as SEHNR and CDR2 as FQNEAQ (reference sequence). This CDR3 region has 11 residues. Trimming took 2 bases from V and 7 from J, leaving 5 bases between them. The CDR3 nucleotides are TGTGCCAGCAGCTTAACGGGTGGCTACACCTTC. This translates into CASSLTGGYTF.

The chain is built from TRBV19 and TRBJ1-1, with TRBD1 matching over 7 bases. The CDR3 runs to 16 residues. CDR1 is LNHDA, CDR2 SQIVND, per germline (reference sequence). V trimming: 6 bases; J trimming: 1 base; junction bases outside the gene matches: 11. Here the CDR3 reads CASRRNLDRQNTEAFF. The DNA of the CDR3 is TGTGCCAGTAGAAGGAACCTGGACAGGCAGAACACTGAAGCTTTCTTT.

This chain uses TRBV29-1 with TRBJ1-2; D uncertain. Between the trimmed V and J ends, which lost 4 bases and 4 bases, there was a span of 10 bases. This CDR3 comprises 12 residues. Germline CDR1 and CDR2: SQVTM and ANQGSEA. The CDR3 DNA sequence: TGCAGCGTTGTACGGGGAGGCTATGGCTACACCTTC. Translating it yields CSVVRGGYGYTF.

In DNA form, the CDR3 reads TGTGCCAGCAGATCCGGGACACTAAACACCGGGGAGCTGTTTTTT. This encodes CASRSGTLNTGELFF. The chain combines TRBV6-1 with TRBJ2-2; TRBD1 might be the D (6 bases). CDR1 and CDR2 from the germline V gene are MNHNS and SASEGT. This CDR3 is 15 amino acids long. V was pared by 6 bases and J by 2 bases, with 13 bases between.

The count of this clone is one. This chain links TRBV30 with TRBJ1-4; TRBD1 aligns across 8 bases. V lost 4 bases to trimming and J lost 5 bases; unmatched junction nucleotides: 15. This CDR3 comprises 17 residues. CDR1 and CDR2 (germline): GTSNPN, SVGIG (reference sequence). The chain's CDR3 is CAWIPGQVRRGNEKLFF. The CDR3 DNA reads TGTGCCTGGATTCCGGGACAGGTCCGGCGAGGAAATGAAAAACTGTTTTTT.

This chain uses TRBV5-1 with TRBJ2-1; no firm D call. The CDR3 is 14 residues long. CDR1 and CDR2 (germline): SGHRS, YFSETQ. V was pared by 0 bases and J by 6 bases, with 10 bases between. For the CDR3, the DNA is TGCGCCAGCAGCTTGGGCGCAGGTAGCAATGAGCAGTTCTTC. It specifies CASSLGAGSNEQFF. The whole variable domain, filled in from reference TRBV5-1 and TRBJ2-1, reads KAGVTQTPRYLIKTRGQQVTLSCSPISGHRSVSWYQQTPGQGLQFLFEYFSETQRNKGNFPGRFSGRQFSNSRSEMNVSTLELGDSALYLCASSLGAGSNEQFFGPGTRLTVL.

The gene calls are TRBV6-6 and TRBJ1-1; a possible D gene is TRBD1 (6 bases). This CDR3 region has 12 residues. Trimming pared 11 bases from V and 5 bases from J, leaving 15 bases between. Germline CDR1 is MNHNY and CDR2 is SVGAGI (reference sequence). CDR3 loop: CAGGQVGTEAFF. Here the CDR3 DNA reads TGTGCCGGGGGACAAGTGGGGACTGAAGCTTTCTTT.

The rearrangement uses TRBV9 and TRBJ1-4; the D is unclear. The CDR3 has 15 residues. V lost 0 bases, J lost 0 bases, and 6 bases lay in between. Germline-derived CDR1 and CDR2 are SGDLS and YYNGEE. The CDR3 is CASSVGGPTNEKLFF. The CDR3 coding sequence is TGTGCCAGCAGCGTAGGAGGTCCAACTAATGAAAAACTGTTTTTT.

The V gene is TRBV4-2, the J gene TRBJ2-7; D might be TRBD1 (6 bases). Trimming shortened V by 0 bases and J by 3 bases, and 12 bases separated the two germline ends. The CDR3 length is 15 residues. Per germline, CDR1 LGHNA and CDR2 YNFKEQ. The CDR3 nucleotides read TGTGCCAGCAGCCAAGAAGGTGGACAGTACTACGAGCAGTACTTC. Its translation: CASSQEGGQYYEQYF.

The V gene is TRBV10-2, the J gene TRBJ1-5; D is undetermined. Germline-derived CDR1 and CDR2 are WSHSY and SAAADI. This CDR3 region has 15 residues. V lost 6 bases and J lost 2, with 14 bases in between. This CDR3 reads CASRQQRIGNQPQHF. The CDR3 region has the DNA TGCGCCAGCAGGCAGCAGCGCATCGGCAATCAGCCCCAGCATTTT.

V is TRBV6-6 and J is TRBJ1-1; perhaps TRBD1 as D (6 bases). Germline CDR1 and CDR2: MNHNY and SVGAGI (reference sequence). The CDR3 has 16 residues. V was shortened by 4 bases and J by 4 bases, with 19 bases between the two germline ends. In nucleotides, the CDR3 is TGTGCCAGCAGTTCCGTCGGGGGGCCCGGTTTCACTGAAGCTTTCTTT. This gives the protein CASSSVGGPGFTEAFF.

This clone was recorded a few times. The gene calls are TRBV5-6 and TRBJ2-1; perhaps TRBD2 as D (6 bases). V was clipped by 0 bases and J by 5 bases, with 12 bases between them. The CDR3 extends over 15 amino acids. Germline lookup yields CDR1 SGHDT and CDR2 YYEEEE. This CDR3 reads CASSLDGGFDNEQFF. DNA of the CDR3: TGTGCCAGCAGCTTGGATGGGGGGTTCGACAATGAGCAGTTCTTC.

V usage is TRBV15 and J usage is TRBJ2-3; 11 bases fit TRBD2. The J segment lost 2 bases and the V segment lost 0 bases, leaving 7 bases of the junction unmatched. Germline V gene data show CDR1 as LNHNV and CDR2 as YYDKDF (reference sequence). The CDR3 sequence is 18 residues long. The CDR3 bases are TGTGCCACCAGCAGAGATCGGCCTAGCGGGGGGACCACAGATACGCAGTATTTT. This codes for CATSRDRPSGGTTDTQYF.

The chain uses TRBV27 and TRBJ1-3; D may be TRBD1 (5 bases). CDR1 is MNHEY, CDR2 SMNVEV, per germline (reference sequence). V was pared by 5 bases and J by 2 bases, with 19 bases between. This CDR3 is 17 amino acids long. CDR3 loop: CASSPLGRAPPGNTIYF. In nucleotides, the CDR3 is TGTGCCAGCAGTCCTTTGGGCAGGGCGCCTCCTGGAAACACCATATATTTT.

V gene TRBV12-5 combines with J gene TRBJ2-1; D remains ambiguous. The V gene lost 3 bases and the J gene lost 0 bases, with 6 bases spanning the gap. Germline V CDR1 and CDR2: LGHNT, FRNRAP. The CDR3 totals 14 residues. CDR3 region: CASGFLSSYNEQFF. The CDR3 coding sequence is TGTGCTAGTGGTTTTTTGAGCTCCTACAATGAGCAGTTCTTC.

This clone has only a few counts. The V gene is TRBV6-5, the J gene TRBJ1-2, with 7 positions matching TRBD1. The CDR3 is 14 amino acids. V trimming: 6 bases; J trimming: 7 bases; junction bases outside the gene matches: 11. Germline CDR1 and CDR2: MNHEY and SVGAGI. CDR3 loop: CASRTTGQGSGYTF. DNA for the CDR3: TGTGCCAGCAGAACGACAGGGCAGGGCTCTGGCTACACCTTC.

The chain uses TRBV11-2 and TRBJ2-3; D is possibly TRBD1 (6 bases). Germline V gene lookup returns CDR1 SGHAT and CDR2 FQNNGV. The CDR3 runs to 14 residues. The chain's CDR3 is CASSDTGSWDTQYF. The DNA of the CDR3 is TGTGCTTCGAGTGACACAGGGTCATGGGATACGCAGTATTTT.

The V call is TRBV6-6, the J call TRBJ1-2; possibly TRBD1 for D (5 bases). This CDR3 is 15 amino acids long. In germline, CDR1 is MNHNY, CDR2 SVGAGI (reference sequence). Trimming stripped 0 bases from V and 4 bases from J, with 12 bases between. The chain's CDR3 is CASSYSGGTGYGYTF. In DNA form, the CDR3 reads TGTGCCAGCAGTTACTCGGGAGGGACTGGCTATGGCTACACCTTC.